This TCR beta chain emerged from a study of PD-1 blockade in mismatch repair-deficient tumors (dated by TCRdb to the late 2010s). With respect to the entire study: Between late 2013 and September 2016, the trial enrolled around 86 consecutive patients with 12 mismatch repair-deficient cancer types, every one of whom had been previously treated and was progressing. Tumor-associated T cell clones in the peripheral blood of patients responding to PD-1 blockade were tracked using deep sequencing of TCR CDR3 regions. The research as a whole found: After pembrolizumab, tumor-resident clones, which were often undetectable in blood before treatment, expanded rapidly and then contracted, generally ahead of radiologic responses.

As regards this clone: The specificity of this receptor is unknown. No base quality values were provided; no much bigger clone lies one nucleotide off.

V loses 5 bases, J loses 3 bases, and the germline ends lie 8 bases apart. Taken from cysteine to phenylalanine, the CDR3 has 12 residues. Only the CDR3 portion is preserved as DNA: 36 bases, with reading frame beginning at the first base. For CDR1 and CDR2, the germline V gene lists SGHTA and FQGNSA. To prepare the library, the immunoSEQ multiplex PCR assay was applied. TCRdb took over this immuneACCESS table, retaining in-frame rearrangements with V and J assigned. Such tables are incomplete; in checked studies, under half of the missing clones stem from an unresolved V gene, and the remainder is unexplained. The sample table records about 51,000 clones; over 70% of these occur just once. The ten largest clones add up to roughly 8.1% of the sample. For each enrolled patient, mismatch repair deficiency was established using either polymerase chain reaction or immunohistochemistry. TCR sequencing was carried out for a few patients who responded to pembrolizumab therapy. In the phase II trial, pembrolizumab PD-1 blockade was tested prospectively in advanced mismatch repair-deficient cancers, no matter which tissue of origin the cancers came from. Serial peripheral blood T cell samples were collected before and at multiple times after starting PD-1 blockade. Blood sampling time points were reported as weeks after the first dose of pembrolizumab.

The input for sequencing was peripheral blood, taken approximately 18 weeks after starting pembrolizumab. This clonotype was obtained from an adult with mismatch repair-deficient cancer. The chain couples TRBV7-2 to TRBJ2-7; a tentative D call is TRBD1 (6 bases match). CDR3 loop: CASSGGYYEQYF. The bases read TGTGCCAGCAGCGGGGGCTACTACGAGCAGTACTTC.